What follows describes a single T cell receptor (beta chain). This sample stems from a study of shared clonotypes between healthy human individuals. This CDR3 region has 14 residues. Trimming removed 3 bases from V and 4 bases from J; junction bases left unmatched: 6. Germline lookup yields CDR1 SGHRS and CDR2 YFSETQ. On sorted subsets, replicate PCRs used approximately 190 ng DNA, or tens of thousands of T cell genomes. Sequenced by immunoSEQ multiplex PCR; TCRdb stores in-frame clones only, minus some. The sample includes approximately 2.5 million clones, just over 90% of them seen just once. The donors, all of them Caucasian adults, lived in Nashville, Tennessee.

Sequencing input: naive CD4+ T cells sorted from blood. Sample subset: CD45RA+ positively selected. This TCR came from a young man in good health. The V and J genes are TRBV5-1 and TRBJ1-1; 7 bases line up with TRBD1. CDR3 region: CASSWSRDSTEAFF. CDR3 nucleotides: TGCGCCAGCAGCTGGAGCAGGGACAGCACTGAAGCTTTCTTT.